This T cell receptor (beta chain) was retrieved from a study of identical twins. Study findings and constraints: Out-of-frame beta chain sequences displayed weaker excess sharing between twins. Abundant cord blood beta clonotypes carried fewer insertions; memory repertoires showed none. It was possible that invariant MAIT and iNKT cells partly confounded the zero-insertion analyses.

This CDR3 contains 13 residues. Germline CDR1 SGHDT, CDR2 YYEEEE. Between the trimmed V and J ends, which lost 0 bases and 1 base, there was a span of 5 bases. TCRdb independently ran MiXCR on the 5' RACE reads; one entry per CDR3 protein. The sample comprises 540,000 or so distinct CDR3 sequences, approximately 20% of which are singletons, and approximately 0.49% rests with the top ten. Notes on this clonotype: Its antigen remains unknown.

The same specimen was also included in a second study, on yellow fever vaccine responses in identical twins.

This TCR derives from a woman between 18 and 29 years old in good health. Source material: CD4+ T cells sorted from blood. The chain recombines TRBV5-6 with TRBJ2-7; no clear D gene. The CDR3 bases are TGTGCCAGCAGCTTGGCATTATCCTACGAGCAGTACTTC. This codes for CASSLALSYEQYF.